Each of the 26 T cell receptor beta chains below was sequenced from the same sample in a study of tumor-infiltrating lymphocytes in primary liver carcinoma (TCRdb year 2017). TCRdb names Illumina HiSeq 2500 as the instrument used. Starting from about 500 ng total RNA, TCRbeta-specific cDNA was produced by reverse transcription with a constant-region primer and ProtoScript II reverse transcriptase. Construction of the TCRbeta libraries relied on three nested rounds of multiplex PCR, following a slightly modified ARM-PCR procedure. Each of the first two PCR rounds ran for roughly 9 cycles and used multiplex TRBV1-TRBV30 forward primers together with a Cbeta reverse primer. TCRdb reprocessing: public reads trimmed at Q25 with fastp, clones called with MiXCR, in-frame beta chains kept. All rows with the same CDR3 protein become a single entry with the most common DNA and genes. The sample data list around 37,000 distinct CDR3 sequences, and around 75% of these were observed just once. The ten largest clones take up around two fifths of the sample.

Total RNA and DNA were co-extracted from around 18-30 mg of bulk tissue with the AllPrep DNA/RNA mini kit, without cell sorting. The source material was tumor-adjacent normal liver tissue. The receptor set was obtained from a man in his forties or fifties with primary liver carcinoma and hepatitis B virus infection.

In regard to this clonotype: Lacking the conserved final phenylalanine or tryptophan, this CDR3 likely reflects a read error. DNA of the CDR3: TGTGCCAGCAGCCTGATACTAGCAGGGTCGTACAATGACCAGTTCCTC. Its translation is CASSLILAGSYNDQFL. The V call is TRBV4-2, the J call TRBJ2-1; D perhaps matches TRBD2 (6 bases). This CDR3 has 16 amino acids. Germline CDR1 is LGHNA and CDR2 is YNFKEQ.

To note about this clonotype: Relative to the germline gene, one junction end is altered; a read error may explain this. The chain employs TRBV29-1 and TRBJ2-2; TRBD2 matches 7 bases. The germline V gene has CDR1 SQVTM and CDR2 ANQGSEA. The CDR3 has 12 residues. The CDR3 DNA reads TGCAACGTGCCCGAGGGGAGCGGGGAACTGTTTTTT. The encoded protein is CNVPEGSGELFF.

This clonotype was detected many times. This CDR3 is CASSYTSGGYNEQFF. CDR3 in DNA: TGCGCCAGCAGCTACACTAGCGGGGGTTACAATGAGCAGTTCTTC. The rearrangement uses TRBV5-1 and TRBJ2-1; 11 nucleotides agree with TRBD2. The V gene end was trimmed by 3 bases and the J gene end by 4 bases; junction bases not matched to a gene: 3. CDR3 length equals 15 residues. Germline V gene data show CDR1 as SGHRS and CDR2 as YFSETQ.

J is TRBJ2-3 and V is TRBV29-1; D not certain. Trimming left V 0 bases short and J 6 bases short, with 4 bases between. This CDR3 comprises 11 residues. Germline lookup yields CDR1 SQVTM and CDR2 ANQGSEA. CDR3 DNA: TGCAGCGTTGAAGATCGGGATACGCAGTATTTT. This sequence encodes CSVEDRDTQYF.

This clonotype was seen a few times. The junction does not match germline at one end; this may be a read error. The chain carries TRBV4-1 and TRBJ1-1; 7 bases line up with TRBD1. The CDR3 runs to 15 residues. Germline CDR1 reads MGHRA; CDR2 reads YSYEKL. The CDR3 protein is CVSSHPDRLSTEAFF. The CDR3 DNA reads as TGCGTCAGCAGCCACCCGGACAGGTTGAGTACTGAAGCTTTCTTT.

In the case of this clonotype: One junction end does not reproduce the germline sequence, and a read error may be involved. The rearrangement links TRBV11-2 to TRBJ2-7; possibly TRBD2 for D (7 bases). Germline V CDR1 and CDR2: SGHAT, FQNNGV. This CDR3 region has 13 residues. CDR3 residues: CASSLGRGGEQCF. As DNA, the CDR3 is TGTGCCAGCAGCTTAGGGAGGGGGGGTGAGCAGTGCTTC.

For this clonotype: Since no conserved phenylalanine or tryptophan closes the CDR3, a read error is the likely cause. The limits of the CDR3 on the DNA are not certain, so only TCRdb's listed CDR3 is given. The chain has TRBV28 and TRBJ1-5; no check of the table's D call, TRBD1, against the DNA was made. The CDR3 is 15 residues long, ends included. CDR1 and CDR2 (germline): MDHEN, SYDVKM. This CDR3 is CASRLDRYSNQPQHY.

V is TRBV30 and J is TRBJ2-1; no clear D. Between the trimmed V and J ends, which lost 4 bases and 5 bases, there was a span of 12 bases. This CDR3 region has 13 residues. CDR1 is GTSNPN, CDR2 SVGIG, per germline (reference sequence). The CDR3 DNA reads TGTGCCTGGAATCCCAGCGTGGACAATGAGCAGTTCTTC. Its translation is CAWNPSVDNEQFF. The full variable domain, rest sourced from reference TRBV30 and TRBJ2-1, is SQTIHQWPATLVQPVGSPLSLECTVEGTSNPNLYWYRQAAGRGLQLLFYSVGIGQISSEVPQNLSASRPQDRQFILSSKKLLLSDSGFYLCAWNPSVDNEQFFGPGTRLTVL.

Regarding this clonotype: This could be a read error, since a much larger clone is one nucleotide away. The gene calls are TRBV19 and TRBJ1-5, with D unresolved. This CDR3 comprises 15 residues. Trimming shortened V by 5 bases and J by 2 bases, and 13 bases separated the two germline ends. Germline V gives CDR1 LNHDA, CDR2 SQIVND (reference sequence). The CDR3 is CASSLSQLGNQPQHF. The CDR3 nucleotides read TGTGCCAGTAGTTTGTCACAGCTCGGCAATCAGCCCCAGCATTTT.

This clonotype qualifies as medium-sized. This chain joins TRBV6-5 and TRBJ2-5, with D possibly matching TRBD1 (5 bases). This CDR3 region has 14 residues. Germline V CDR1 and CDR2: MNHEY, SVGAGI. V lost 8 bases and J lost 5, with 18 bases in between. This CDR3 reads CASGKGESGETQYF. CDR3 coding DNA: TGTGCCAGCGGGAAAGGGGAAAGTGGGGAGACCCAGTACTTC.

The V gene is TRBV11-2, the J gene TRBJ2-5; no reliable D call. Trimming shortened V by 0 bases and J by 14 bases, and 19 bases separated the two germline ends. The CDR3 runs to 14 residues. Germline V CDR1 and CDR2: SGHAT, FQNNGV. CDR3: CASSLESSGSRGYF. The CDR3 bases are TGTGCCAGCAGCTTAGAGTCTAGTGGGTCTAGAGGCTACTTC.

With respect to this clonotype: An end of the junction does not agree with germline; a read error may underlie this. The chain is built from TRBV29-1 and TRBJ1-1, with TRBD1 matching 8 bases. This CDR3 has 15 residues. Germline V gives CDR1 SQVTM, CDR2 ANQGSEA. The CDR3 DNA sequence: TGCAACGGGGGACAGGAAGGCCATCAGAACACTGAAACTTTCTTT. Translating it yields CNGGQEGHQNTETFF. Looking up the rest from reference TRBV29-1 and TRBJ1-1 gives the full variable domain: SAVISQKPSRDICQRGTSLTIQCQVDSQVTMMFWYRQQPGQSLTLIATANQGSEATYESGFVIDKFPISRPNLTFSTLTVSNMSPEDSSIYLCNGGQEGHQNTETFFGQGTRLTVV.

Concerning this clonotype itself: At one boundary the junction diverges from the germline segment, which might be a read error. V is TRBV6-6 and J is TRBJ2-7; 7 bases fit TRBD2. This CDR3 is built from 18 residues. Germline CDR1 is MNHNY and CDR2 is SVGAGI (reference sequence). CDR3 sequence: CASSYSGLEGLSSYEQYF. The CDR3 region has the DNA TGTGCCAGCAGTTACTCCGGACTAGAGGGCTTAAGCTCCTACGAGCAATACTTC.

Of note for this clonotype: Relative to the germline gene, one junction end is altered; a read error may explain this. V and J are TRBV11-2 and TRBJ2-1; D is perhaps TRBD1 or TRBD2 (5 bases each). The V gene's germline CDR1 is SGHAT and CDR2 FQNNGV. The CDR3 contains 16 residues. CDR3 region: CASSFGGRGCFNEQFF. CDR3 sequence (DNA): TGCGCCAGCAGCTTTGGGGGACGGGGATGCTTCAATGAGCAGTTCTTC.

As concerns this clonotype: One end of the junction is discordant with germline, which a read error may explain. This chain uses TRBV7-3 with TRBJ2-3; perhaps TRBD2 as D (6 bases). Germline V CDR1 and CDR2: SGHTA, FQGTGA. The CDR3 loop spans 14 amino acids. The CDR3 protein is CASSLNGRTDTHYF. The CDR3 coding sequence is TGTGCCAGCAGCTTAAACGGGAGAACAGATACGCACTATTTT.

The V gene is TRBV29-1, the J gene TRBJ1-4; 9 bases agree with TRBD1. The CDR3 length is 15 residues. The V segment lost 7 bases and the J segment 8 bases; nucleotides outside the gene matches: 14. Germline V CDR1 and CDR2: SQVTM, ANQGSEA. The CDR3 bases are TGCAGCGCCTCCCGGACAGGGGCCGGGGAGGAAAAACTGTTTTTT. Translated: CSASRTGAGEEKLFF.

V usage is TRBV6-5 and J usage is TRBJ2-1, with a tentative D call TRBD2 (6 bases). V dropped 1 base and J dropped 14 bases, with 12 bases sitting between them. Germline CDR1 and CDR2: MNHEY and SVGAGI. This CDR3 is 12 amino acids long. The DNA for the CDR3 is TGTGCCAGCAGTTACTTGGGGGGATACGAGTTCTTC. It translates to CASSYLGGYEFF.

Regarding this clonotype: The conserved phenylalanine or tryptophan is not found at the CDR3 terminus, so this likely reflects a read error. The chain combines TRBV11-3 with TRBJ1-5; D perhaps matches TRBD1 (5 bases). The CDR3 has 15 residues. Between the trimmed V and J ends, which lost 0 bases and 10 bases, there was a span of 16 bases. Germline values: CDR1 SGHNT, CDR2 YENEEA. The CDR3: CASSLELGVAQPQHV. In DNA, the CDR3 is TGTGCCAGCAGCTTAGAACTGGGGGTGGCTCAACCCCAGCATGTT.

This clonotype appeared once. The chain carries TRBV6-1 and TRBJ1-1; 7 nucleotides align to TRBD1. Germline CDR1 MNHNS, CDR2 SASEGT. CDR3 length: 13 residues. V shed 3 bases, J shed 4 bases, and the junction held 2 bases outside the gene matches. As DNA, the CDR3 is TGTGCCAGCAGTGAGTCAGGGGGCACTGAAGCTTTCTTT. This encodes CASSESGGTEAFF.

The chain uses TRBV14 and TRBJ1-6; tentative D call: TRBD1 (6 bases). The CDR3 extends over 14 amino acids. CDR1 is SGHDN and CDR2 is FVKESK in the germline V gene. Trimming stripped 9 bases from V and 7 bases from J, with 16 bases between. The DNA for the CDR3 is TGTGCCAGTAGCTACTCAGGGGAAAATTCACCCCTCCACTTT. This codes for CASSYSGENSPLHF.

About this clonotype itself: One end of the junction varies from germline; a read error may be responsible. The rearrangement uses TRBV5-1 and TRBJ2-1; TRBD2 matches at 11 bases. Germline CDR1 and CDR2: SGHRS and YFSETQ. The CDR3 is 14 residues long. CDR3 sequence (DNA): TGCGCCAGTAGCTCTAGCGGGGGGTGCAATGAGCAGTTCTTC. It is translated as CASSSSGGCNEQFF.

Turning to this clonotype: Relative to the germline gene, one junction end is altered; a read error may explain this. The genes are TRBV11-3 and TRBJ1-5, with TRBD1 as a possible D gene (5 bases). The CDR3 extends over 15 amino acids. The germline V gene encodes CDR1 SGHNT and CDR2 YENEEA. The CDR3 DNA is TGTGCCAGCATCTTAGATCTGGGGGTGGATCAGCCTCAGCATTTT. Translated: CASILDLGVDQPQHF. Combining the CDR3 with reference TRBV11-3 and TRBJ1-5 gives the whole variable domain EAGVVQSPRYKIIEKKQPVAFWCNPISGHNTLYWYLQNLGQGPELLIRYENEEAVDDSQLPKDRFSAERLKGVDSTLKIQPAELGDSAVYLCASILDLGVDQPQHFGDGTRLSIL.

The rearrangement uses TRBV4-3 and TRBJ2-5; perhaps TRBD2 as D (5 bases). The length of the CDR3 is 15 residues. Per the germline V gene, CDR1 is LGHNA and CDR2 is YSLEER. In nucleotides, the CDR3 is TGCGTCAACAGCCAAGGAGCGGCTATCCAAGAGACCCAGTACTTC. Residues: CVNSQGAAIQETQYF.

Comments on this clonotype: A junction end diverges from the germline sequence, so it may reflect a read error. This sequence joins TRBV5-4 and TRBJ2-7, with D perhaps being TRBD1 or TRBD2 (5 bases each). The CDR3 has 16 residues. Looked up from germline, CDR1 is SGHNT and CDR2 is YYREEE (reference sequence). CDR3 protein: CASSTMAGRVLYEQYF. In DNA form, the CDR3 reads TGTGCCAGCAGCACCATGGCGGGCAGGGTGCTTTACGAGCAATACTTC.

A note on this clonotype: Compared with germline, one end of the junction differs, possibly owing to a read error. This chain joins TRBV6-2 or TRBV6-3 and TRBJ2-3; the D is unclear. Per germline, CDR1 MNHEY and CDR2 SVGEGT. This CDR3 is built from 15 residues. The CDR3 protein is CTSSRSPDSTDTQYF. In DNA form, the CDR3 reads TGTACCAGCAGCCGATCTCCGGACAGCACAGATACGCAGTATTTT.

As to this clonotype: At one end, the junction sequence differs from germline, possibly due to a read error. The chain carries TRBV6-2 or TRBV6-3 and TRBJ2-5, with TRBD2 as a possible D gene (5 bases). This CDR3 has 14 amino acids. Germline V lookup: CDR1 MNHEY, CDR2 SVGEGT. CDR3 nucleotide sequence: TGTACCAGCAATGAGAGCGGAGTCCAAGAGACCCAGTACTTC. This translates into CTSNESGVQETQYF.